This TCR beta chain was observed in a study of beta chain features in type 1 diabetes (dated by TCRdb to the late 2010s). In terms of the full investigation: Mean age, gender distribution, total cell number and subset yield were not different between patients and healthy donors. Across all samples, 107,917,701 sorted cells were examined, and cell number per subset correlated strongly with RNA yield. The study compared the TCRB repertoires of sorted circulating CD4+ T cell subsets in recently diagnosed type 1 diabetes patients with those in matched healthy donors. Regulatory and stem cell-like memory subsets were isolated from only 8 patients and about 8 healthy donors, whereas naive and central memory subsets came from all 28 donors.

For this chain, trimming is 5 bases at the V end and 2 bases at the J end, and the number of junction bases without a gene match is 4. The CDR3, cysteine through phenylalanine, is 14 amino acids long. Of the read, only the CDR3 DNA is kept; its 42 bases are in frame from base 1. CDR1 LNHDA and CDR2 SQIVND are derived from the germline V gene (reference sequence). Results the study describes overall, beyond this receptor: Shorter templates might be favored by PCR, yet because patient and control samples were amplified and corrected together, any such skew would affect both groups equally. Naive, central memory and regulatory TCRB repertoires appeared to be more alike among patients than among healthy donors. A moderate but significant shortening of TCRB CDR3 length was observed in type 1 diabetes patients in all four CD4+ subsets. Patients with type 1 diabetes made fewer insertions and deleted more nucleotides at VDJ recombination sites, implying thymic rearrangement abnormalities. Sequencing cDNA rather than genomic DNA could over-represent highly expressing activated cells, although activation and CD3 levels did not differ between groups. HLA sub-analyses involved small numbers of individuals, so any influence of HLA type on TCRB rearrangement remained unresolved.

The High Capacity cDNA Reverse Transcription Kit was used to reverse transcribe all of the isolated RNA, meaning that expressed TCRB transcripts were what got sequenced. Deep immunoSEQ sequencing was performed on naive, central memory and regulatory T cell samples, with an average of around 3.5 million total reads per sample. Sorted cells were lysed in RLT buffer and RNA was extracted with DNase-treated RNeasy Micro or Mini kits, depending on cell number. Each cell subset was processed separately to prevent cross-contamination, with patient and healthy donor samples processed together. The immunoSEQ multiplex PCR was used to amplify TCRB sequences from cDNA, generating 87-bp fragments that spanned the CDR3 region. Amplicons were sequenced on the Illumina HiSeq platform. Per the authors' processing: Synthetic template baselines were used to correct PCR bias computationally, reads within Hamming distance 2 were collapsed, and singletons that could not be merged were discarded. Reads were aligned against IMGT so that V, D and J genes, CDR3 length and insertions or deletions at six rearrangement sites could be assigned. Within each subset, clonotype counts were normalized to sorted cell number, after which true diversity and Gini coefficients were computed with the tcR R package. The overlap coefficient, calculated on TCRB nucleotide sequences, was used to measure repertoire sharing. Out-of-frame TCRB sequences from naive cells were analyzed to stand in for the pre-selection repertoire. Entries here come from immuneACCESS through TCRdb and include only in-frame sequences with V and J called. Some clones fail to appear in such tables; in the studies checked, an unresolved V gene covers under half of the shortfall, and the cause of the remainder is unknown. The V and J calls and the clone size are those of that table, but D and trimming were determined from the DNA. The sample table holds 400,000 to 550,000 clones, of which about an eighth were seen once. The top ten constitute more than 0.045% of the sample.

Each donor gave one peripheral blood draw, approximately 120 mL on average, collected into heparinised tubes. A BD FACSAria II and a panel including CD45RO, CCR7, CD25, CD127, CD95 and CD27 were used to sort naive, central memory, regulatory and stem cell-like memory CD4+ T cells. All sorted populations exceeded 98% purity. Right away, PBMCs were isolated by Lymphoprep density gradient centrifugation and were stained directly, with no culture step. Samples were stained and sorted in pairs, with one healthy donor and one patient per experiment, so that batch effects were minimized. In the case of this clone: It has no known antigen specificity. Within one base of it there is no much larger clone, and no base qualities were kept.

The receptor's source is a woman aged 18 to 35 in good health. The sequenced material came from naive CD4+ T cells from blood. The cell subset or site label, read with the paper, signifies: true naive CD4+ T cells. The chain couples TRBV19 to TRBJ2-7, with TRBD2 matching 9 junction bases. The CDR3 has the sequence CASSSTSGAYEQYF. DNA sequence: TGTGCCAGTAGTTCGACTAGCGGTGCCTACGAGCAGTACTTC.